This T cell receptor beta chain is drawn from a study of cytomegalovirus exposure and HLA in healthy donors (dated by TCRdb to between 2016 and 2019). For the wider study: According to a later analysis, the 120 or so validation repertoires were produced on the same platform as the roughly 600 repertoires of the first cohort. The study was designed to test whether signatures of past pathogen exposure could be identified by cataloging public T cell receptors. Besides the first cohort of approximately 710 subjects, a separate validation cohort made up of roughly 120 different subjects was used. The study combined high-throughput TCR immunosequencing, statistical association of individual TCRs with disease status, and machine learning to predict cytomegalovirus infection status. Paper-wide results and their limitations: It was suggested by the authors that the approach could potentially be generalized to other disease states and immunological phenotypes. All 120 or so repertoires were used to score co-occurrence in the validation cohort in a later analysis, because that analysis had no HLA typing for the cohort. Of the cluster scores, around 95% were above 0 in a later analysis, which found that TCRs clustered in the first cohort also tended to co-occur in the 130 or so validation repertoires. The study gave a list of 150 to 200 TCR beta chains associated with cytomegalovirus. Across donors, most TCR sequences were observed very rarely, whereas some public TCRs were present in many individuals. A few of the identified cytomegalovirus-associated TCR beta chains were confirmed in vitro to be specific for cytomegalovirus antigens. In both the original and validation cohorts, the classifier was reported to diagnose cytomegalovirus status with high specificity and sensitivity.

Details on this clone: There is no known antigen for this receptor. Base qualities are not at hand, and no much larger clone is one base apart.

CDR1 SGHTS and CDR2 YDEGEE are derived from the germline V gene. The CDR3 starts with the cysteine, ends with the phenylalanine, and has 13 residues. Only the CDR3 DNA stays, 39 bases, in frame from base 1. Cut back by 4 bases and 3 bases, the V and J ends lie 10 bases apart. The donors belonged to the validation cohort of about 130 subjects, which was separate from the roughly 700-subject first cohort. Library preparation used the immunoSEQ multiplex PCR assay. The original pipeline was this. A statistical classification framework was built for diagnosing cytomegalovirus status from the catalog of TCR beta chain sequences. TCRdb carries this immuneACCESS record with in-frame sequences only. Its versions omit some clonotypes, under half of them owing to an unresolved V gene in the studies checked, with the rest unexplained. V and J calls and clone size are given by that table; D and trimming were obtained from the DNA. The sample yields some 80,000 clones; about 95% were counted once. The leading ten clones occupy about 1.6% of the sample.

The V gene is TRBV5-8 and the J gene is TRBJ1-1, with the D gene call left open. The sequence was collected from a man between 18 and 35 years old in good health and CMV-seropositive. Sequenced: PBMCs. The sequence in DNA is TGTGCCAGCAGCCGTCGGGGTTACACTGAAGCTTTCTTT. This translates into CASSRRGYTEAFF.